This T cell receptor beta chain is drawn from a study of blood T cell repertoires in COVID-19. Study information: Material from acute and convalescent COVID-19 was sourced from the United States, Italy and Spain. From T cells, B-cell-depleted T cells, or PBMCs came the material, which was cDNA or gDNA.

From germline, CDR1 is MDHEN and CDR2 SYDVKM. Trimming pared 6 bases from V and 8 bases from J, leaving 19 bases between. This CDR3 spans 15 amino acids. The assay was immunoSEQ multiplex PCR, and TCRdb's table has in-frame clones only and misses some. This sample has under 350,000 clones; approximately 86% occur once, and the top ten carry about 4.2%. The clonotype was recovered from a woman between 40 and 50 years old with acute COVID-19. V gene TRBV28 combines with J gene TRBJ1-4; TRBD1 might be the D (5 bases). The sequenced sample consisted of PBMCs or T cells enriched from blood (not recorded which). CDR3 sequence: CASSLLWAGNEKLFF. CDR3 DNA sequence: TGTGCCAGCAGCCTCCTTTGGGCAGGGAACGAAAAACTGTTTTTT.